This T cell receptor (beta chain) was identified in a study of cytomegalovirus exposure and HLA in healthy donors listed by TCRdb under 2017. Background for the entire study: According to an earlier analysis of around 600 of the donors, roughly 180 million T cells yielded 117 million unique TCR beta sequences and around 280 Gb of sequence data. To predict cytomegalovirus infection status, the study brought together high-throughput TCR immunosequencing, statistical association of individual TCRs with disease status, and machine learning. Across 300 to 400 genotyped donors of the cohort, an average of 235,054 unique TCR beta nucleotide sequences per donor were sequenced, and roughly 20% of those sequences were non-productive. Donor age, sex, ethnicity and CMV serostatus were compiled alongside the repertoire data. Rather than drawing on any new phenotypic data, the later analysis identified candidate immune exposures from TCR beta sequences and the way those sequences occurred across donors. Roughly five DR-DQ haplotypes were treated as single units for association and clustering because of strong linkage in the cohort. Genome-wide SNP genotypes for about 60% of the roughly 670 donors were used in a later genetic analysis, which treated that subset as a discovery cohort. HLA typing included class I and class II loci at four-digit resolution. The study profiled the T cell repertoires of hundreds of subjects by immunosequencing and related them to cytomegalovirus serostatus. All discovery cohort repertoires had been generated using a single sequencing platform. The study aimed to test whether cataloging public T cell receptors could reveal signatures of past pathogen exposure. About 280 gigabases of sequencing data and 70 million to 100 million unique TCR sequences were included in an early release covering about 700 HLA-typed donors. An earlier analysis of 587 of the donors applied high-throughput TCR beta sequencing to assess whether each TCR beta V gene segment acted as functional or pseudogenic. In a later analysis, previously published TCR beta repertoires from 550 to 700 donors were re-analyzed and high-resolution HLA genotyping was added so that TCR occurrence patterns could be studied. The number of typed donors differed by locus: about 620-640 for A, B, C, DRB1 and DQB1; 500 to 550 for DQA1; approximately 600 for DPA1; and roughly 490 for DPB1. Besides the first cohort of more than 650 subjects, a separate validation cohort made up of over 100 different subjects was used. Among the roughly 400 genotyped donors, around 81% belonged to the genetic ancestry cluster associated with self-reported Caucasian donors. The paper as a whole reports these results and caveats: According to a later analysis, TCR association rates differed among HLA loci, with DRB1 alleles showing the most associated TCRs and HLA-C alleles showing the fewest. For the cohort, immune exposure information was limited to CMV serostatus. This cohort had only TCR beta chains sequenced, and the lack of alpha or paired-chain data limited which features could be detected. In both the original and validation cohorts, the classifier was reported to diagnose cytomegalovirus status with high specificity and sensitivity. The sequencing pipeline was judged likely to have produced a cluster of highly shared sequence variants as a technical artifact. A few of the identified cytomegalovirus-associated TCR beta chains were confirmed in vitro to be specific for cytomegalovirus antigens. Most CMV-associated TCR beta chains appeared to be HLA-restricted in a later analysis, and the HLA associations seemed to be driven largely by CMV exposure. HLA typing was unavailable for some donors at each locus, so association tests used only the typed subset. A further reported finding was that TCR beta sequences accurately predicted the HLA-A and HLA-B alleles for most subjects in the first cohort. In a later analysis, some 17,000 TCR beta sequences were associated with specific HLA alleles at a false discovery rate of 0.05. A total of roughly 160 TCR beta chains were listed by the study as associated with cytomegalovirus. Correlated functional status among segregating V segments might be attributable to linkage disequilibrium, but an unknown experimental factor could not be ruled out. In a later analysis, HLA-associated TCR beta chains showed more clonal expansion and lower generation probabilities than non-associated chains that were equally common. Compared with the approximately 700-donor mean, donors in an Asian-associated ancestry cluster had fewer N-insertions in productive TCRs, according to a later genetic analysis. Broadly in line with IMGT annotations, most TCR beta V segments showed up in productive rearrangements about 87% or about 30% of the time in an earlier analysis of around 550 of the donors. Some IMGT-functional V segments, including TRBV6-2 and TRBV6-3, could not be distinguished by the 87-base-pair reads and were therefore excluded. Strong co-occurrence of HLA alleles, especially DR and DQ, made assigning TCR associations to individual alleles difficult. About 15 rarely observed V segments, including chromosome 9 orphons, were excluded from the earlier analysis of several hundred of the donors because counts were too low. According to the authors, the approach could potentially be generalized to other disease states and immunological phenotypes. Presence/absence analyses assumed roughly uniform sequencing depth across donors, an assumption that may not hold. While some public TCRs were present in many individuals, most TCR sequences turned up only very rarely across donors. A later genetic analysis associated a missense DCLRE1C variant with V-gene and J-gene trimming of TCR beta chains, and an independent cohort replicated the association. Several of the top co-occurrence clusters appeared to be linked to parvovirus B19, influenza, CMV and Epstein-Barr virus, according to a later analysis.

The germline ends are 13 bases apart after V is trimmed by 4 bases and J by 1 base. CDR1 and CDR2 (MNHEY, SMNVEV) derive from the germline V gene (reference sequence). The CDR3 sequence holds 15 residues, the cysteine and phenylalanine included. The sequence is cut down to CDR3 DNA, 45 bases in frame from base 1. In the case of this clone: The antigen it binds to is not known. Base qualities are not at hand, and no much larger clone is one base apart.

The cohort comprised fewer than 750 healthy bone marrow donors. Cohort members were all nominally healthy when sampled, although unrecorded immune exposures were likely present. The donor was CMV seropositive and was included in the group of some 290 seropositive cohort members. Each donor provided a peripheral blood sample, and peripheral blood mononuclear cells were used for TCR beta sequencing. The Qiagen DNeasy Blood Extraction Kit was used to extract genomic DNA from the blood cell samples. Library construction relied on the immunoSEQ multiplex PCR assay. For the multiplex PCR, a mixture combining 60 forward primers for TCR Vbeta segments and 13 reverse primers for TCR Jbeta segments was used. The CDR3 region of rearranged TCR beta genes was amplified from genomic DNA by a multiplex PCR assay. The Illumina HiSeq System was used to sequence the amplified TCR beta libraries as 87-base-pair reads. On the authors' methods: Across the 600 to 700 repertoires, a later analysis counted tens of millions of unique TCR beta chains, 9.5 million to 12 million of which were shared by at least two donors. Raw reads were error-corrected and collapsed into unique sequences with a nearest-neighbor algorithm that merged closely related sequences to remove PCR and sequencing errors. Alignment of CDR3 sequences to IMGT reference sequences was used to assign V, D and J gene segments. For a sequence to be retained, at least a six-nucleotide match to both a V gene segment and a J gene segment was required. Rearrangements were classified as productive when the CDR3 lacked stop codons and remained in frame with V and J, and all other rearrangements were classified as non-productive. Following IMGT convention, CDR3 was defined as the stretch from the second conserved V-encoded cysteine to the conserved J-encoded phenylalanine. In an earlier analysis of roughly 610 of the donors, sequences lacking an unambiguous match to a single V gene segment were excluded. In an earlier analysis of a few hundred of the donors, V segments were called functional above 56.7% productive rearrangements and were called segregating when the between-donor standard deviation exceeded 5%. A statistical classification framework was built for diagnosing cytomegalovirus status from the catalog of TCR beta chain sequences. In a later analysis, TCR nucleotide sequences were compared against IMGT/GENE-DB human TR gene sequences so that V and J genes could be assigned. In a later analysis, CDR3 sequences and most-parsimonious VDJ recombination scenarios were assigned using the TCRdist pipeline. In a later analysis, every TCR beta chain was defined by the combination of its CDR3 amino acid sequence and its V-gene family, and reads without a unique V-gene family were dropped. In a later analysis, a few hundred highly shared, low-generation-probability nucleotide sequences were removed to address suspected cross-contamination and a sequencing artifact. In a later analysis, a clonal expansion index for each public chain was calculated from normalized within-repertoire ranks of inferred template counts. Generation probabilities in a later analysis came from a VDJ recombination model fitted to out-of-frame rearrangements, and those results were checked against IGoR. A later analysis scored TCR-TCR, TCR-HLA and TCR-CMV co-occurrence with hypergeometric tests, applying a repertoire-size bias correction to TCR pairs. To estimate false discovery rates, a later analysis permuted the HLA or CMV assignments 20 times. A later analysis grouped co-occurring TCRs with DBSCAN, adding TCRdist sequence similarity when clustering within HLA-allele-positive subsets. Repertoires with fewer than 30,000 or more than 120,000 public chains, plus five repertoires with anomalous nucleotide sharing, were excluded from co-occurrence clustering. TCRdb holds this immuneACCESS table with in-frame rearrangements only. Some clones are missing; in checked studies, unresolved V genes explain under half, and the rest has no known cause. From that table come the V and J calls and clone size; the DNA was used to work out D and trimming. The sample contains approximately 200,000 clones, 79% of them found a single time. The top ten constitute 3.5% to 5% of the sample.

Material: PBMCs. The chain was built from TRBV27 and TRBJ2-5; possibly the D gene is TRBD2, per 6 matching bases. This receptor was taken from a woman between 25 and 40 years old in good health and CMV-seropositive. The encoded CDR3 is CASSWDGSTQETQYF. The DNA sequence reads TGTGCCAGCAGTTGGGACGGGAGCACCCAAGAGACCCAGTACTTC.